This T cell receptor beta chain was found in a study of blood T cell repertoires in COVID-19. Background on the study: Italy, Spain and the United States were the sources of the convalescent and acute COVID-19 samples. From T cells, B-cell-depleted T cells, or PBMCs came the material, which was cDNA or gDNA.

Germline V gene sequence: CDR1 MDHEN, CDR2 SYDVKM. The CDR3 extends over 15 amino acids. J was trimmed by 0 bases and V by 4 bases; bases with no gene match: 2. The protocol was immunoSEQ multiplex PCR, while the TCRdb copy is restricted to in-frame clones and leaves out a portion. The data contain about 300,000 clones, 90% of them singletons. Participants were aged about 18 to 100 years from 24 US areas. Which cohort a participant joined came from the clinical history participants gave. This TCR was recovered from a young woman with acute COVID-19. What was sequenced was PBMCs or T cells enriched from blood (not recorded which). This chain uses TRBV28 with TRBJ1-3; 8 bases fit TRBD1. CDR3 in amino acids: CASSWGQVSGNTIYF. Written as DNA, the CDR3 is TGTGCCAGCAGTTGGGGACAGGTCTCTGGAAACACCATATATTTT.